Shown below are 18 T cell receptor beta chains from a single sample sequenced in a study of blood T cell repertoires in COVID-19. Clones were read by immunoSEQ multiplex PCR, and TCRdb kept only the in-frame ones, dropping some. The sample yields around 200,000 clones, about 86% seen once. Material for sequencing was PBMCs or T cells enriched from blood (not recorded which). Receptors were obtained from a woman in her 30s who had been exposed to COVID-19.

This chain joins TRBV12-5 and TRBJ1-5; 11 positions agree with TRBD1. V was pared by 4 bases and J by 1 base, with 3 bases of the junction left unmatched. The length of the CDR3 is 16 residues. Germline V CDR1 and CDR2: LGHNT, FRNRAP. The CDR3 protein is CASGSGQGASNQPQHF. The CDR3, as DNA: TGTGCTAGTGGTTCCGGACAGGGGGCAAGCAATCAGCCCCAGCATTTT.

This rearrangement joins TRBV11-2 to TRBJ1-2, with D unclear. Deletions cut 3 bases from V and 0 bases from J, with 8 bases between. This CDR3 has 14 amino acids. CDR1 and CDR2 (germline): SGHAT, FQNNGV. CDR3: CASSLQVSNYGYTF. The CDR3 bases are TGTGCCAGCAGCTTGCAGGTTTCTAACTATGGCTACACCTTC.

CDR3 in amino acids: CASSLLPADTQYF. In DNA form, the CDR3 reads TGCGCCAGCAGCTTGCTCCCAGCAGATACGCAGTATTTT. J is TRBJ2-3 and V is TRBV5-1; D is uncertain. Per the germline V gene, CDR1 is SGHRS and CDR2 is YFSETQ. The V gene lost 1 base and the J gene lost 4 bases, with 7 bases spanning the gap. The length of the CDR3 is 13 residues.

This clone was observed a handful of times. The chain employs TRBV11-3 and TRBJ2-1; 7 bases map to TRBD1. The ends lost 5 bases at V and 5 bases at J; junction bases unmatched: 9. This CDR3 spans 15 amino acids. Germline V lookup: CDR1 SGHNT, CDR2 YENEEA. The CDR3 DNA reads TGTGCCAGCAGCGAAGGACCGGGACAGAACAATGAGCAGTTCTTC. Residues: CASSEGPGQNNEQFF.

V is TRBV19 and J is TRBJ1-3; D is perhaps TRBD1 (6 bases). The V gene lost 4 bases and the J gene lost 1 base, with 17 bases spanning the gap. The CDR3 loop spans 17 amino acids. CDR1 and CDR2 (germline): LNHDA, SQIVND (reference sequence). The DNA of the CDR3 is TGTGCCAGTAGTAGGACAGCTAGTACATCGTCTGGAAACACCATATATTTT. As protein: CASSRTASTSSGNTIYF.

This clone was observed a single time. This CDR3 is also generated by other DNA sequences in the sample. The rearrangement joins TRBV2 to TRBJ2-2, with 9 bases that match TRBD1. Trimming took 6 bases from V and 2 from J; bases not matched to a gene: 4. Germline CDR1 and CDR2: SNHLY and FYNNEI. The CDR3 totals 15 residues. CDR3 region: CASSGQGLNTGELFF. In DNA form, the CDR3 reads TGTGCCAGCAGCGGACAGGGGCTAAACACCGGGGAGCTGTTTTTT. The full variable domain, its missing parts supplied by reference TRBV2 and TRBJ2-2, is EPEVTQTPSHQVTQMGQEVILRCVPISNHLYFYWYRQILGQKVEFLVSFYNNEISEKSEIFDDQFSVERPDGSNFTLKIRSTKLEDSAMYFCASSGQGLNTGELFFGEGSRLTVL.

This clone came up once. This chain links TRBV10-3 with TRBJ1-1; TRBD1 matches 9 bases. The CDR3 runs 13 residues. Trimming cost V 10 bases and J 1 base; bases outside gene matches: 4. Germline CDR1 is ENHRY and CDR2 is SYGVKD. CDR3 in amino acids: CATTGQGNTEAFF. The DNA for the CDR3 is TGTGCCACAACGGGACAGGGGAACACTGAAGCTTTCTTT.

The CDR3 sequence: CASSVASGGFGYGYTF. In nucleotides, the CDR3 is TGTGCCAGCAGCGTAGCCTCGGGGGGGTTTGGCTATGGCTACACCTTC. The chain combines TRBV9 with TRBJ1-2; TRBD1 might be the D (5 bases). Germline loops: CDR1 SGDLS, CDR2 YYNGEE. V shed 0 bases and J shed 4 bases, with 16 bases lying between them. The CDR3 is made up of 16 amino acids.

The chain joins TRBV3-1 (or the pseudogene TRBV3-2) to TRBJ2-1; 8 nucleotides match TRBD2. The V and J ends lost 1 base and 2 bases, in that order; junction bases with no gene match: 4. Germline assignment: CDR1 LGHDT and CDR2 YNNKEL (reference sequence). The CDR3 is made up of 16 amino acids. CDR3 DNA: TGTGCCAGCAGCCAAGTAGGTAGCGGGGCCTACAATGAGCAGTTCTTC. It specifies CASSQVGSGAYNEQFF.

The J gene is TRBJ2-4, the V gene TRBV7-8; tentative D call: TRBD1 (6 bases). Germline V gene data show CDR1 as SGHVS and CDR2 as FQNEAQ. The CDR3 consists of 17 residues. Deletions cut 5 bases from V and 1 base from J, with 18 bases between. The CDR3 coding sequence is TGTGCCAGCAGCCCCAGTACAGGGACATTGGCCAAAAACATTCAGTACTTC. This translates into CASSPSTGTLAKNIQYF.

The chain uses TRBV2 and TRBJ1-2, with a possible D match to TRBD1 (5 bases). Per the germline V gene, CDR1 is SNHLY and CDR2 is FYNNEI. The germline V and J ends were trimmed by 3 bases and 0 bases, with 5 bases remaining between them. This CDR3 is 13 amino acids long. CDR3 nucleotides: TGTGCCAGCAGTGACAGGGCTAACTATGGCTACACCTTC. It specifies CASSDRANYGYTF.

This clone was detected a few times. DNA of the CDR3: TGTGCCAGCAGTTCACAGCTACGAGGGCTACTGCACTATGGCTACACCTTC. Protein product: CASSSQLRGLLHYGYTF. The gene calls are TRBV27 and TRBJ1-2; D is uncertain. V gave up 4 bases and J gave up 3 bases, with 21 bases separating them. Germline CDR1 reads MNHEY; CDR2 reads SMNVEV (reference sequence). CDR3 length equals 17 residues.

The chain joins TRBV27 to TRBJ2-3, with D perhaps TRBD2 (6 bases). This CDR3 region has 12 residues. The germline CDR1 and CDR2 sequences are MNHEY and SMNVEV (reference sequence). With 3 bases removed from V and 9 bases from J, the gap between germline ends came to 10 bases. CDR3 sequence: CASSFSGRTQYF. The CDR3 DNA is TGTGCCAGCAGTTTTTCAGGGAGGACGCAGTATTTT.

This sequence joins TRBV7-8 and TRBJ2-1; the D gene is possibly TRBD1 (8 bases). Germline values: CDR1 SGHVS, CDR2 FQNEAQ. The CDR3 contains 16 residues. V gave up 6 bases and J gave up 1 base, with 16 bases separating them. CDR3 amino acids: CASRQTGGGSYNEQFF. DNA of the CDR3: TGTGCCAGCAGGCAAACAGGGGGAGGGTCCTACAATGAGCAGTTCTTC.

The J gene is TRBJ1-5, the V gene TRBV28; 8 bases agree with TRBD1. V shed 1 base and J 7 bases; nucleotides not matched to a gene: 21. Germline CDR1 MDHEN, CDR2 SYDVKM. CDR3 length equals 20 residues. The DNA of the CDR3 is TGTGCCAGCAGTTTATTCCGACCGTTAGACAGGGGAGAGTCAATCCAGCCCCAGCATTTT. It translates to CASSLFRPLDRGESIQPQHF.

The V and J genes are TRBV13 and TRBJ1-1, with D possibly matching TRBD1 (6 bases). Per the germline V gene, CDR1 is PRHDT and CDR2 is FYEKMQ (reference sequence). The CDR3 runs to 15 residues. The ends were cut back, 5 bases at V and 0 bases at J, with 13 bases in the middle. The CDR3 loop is CASSEIQGLNTEAFF. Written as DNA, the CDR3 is TGTGCCAGCAGCGAAATACAGGGACTGAACACTGAAGCTTTCTTT. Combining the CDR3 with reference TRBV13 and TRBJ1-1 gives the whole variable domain AAGVIQSPRHLIKEKRETATLKCYPIPRHDTVYWYQQGPGQDPQFLISFYEKMQSDKGSIPDRFSAQQFSDYHSELNMSSLELGDSALYFCASSEIQGLNTEAFFGQGTRLTVV.

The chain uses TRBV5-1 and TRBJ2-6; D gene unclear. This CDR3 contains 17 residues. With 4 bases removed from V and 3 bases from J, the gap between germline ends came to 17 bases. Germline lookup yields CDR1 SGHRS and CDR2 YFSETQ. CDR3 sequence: CASSPNSGRFGANVLTF. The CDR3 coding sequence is TGCGCCAGCAGCCCCAACAGTGGAAGGTTTGGGGCCAACGTCCTGACTTTC.

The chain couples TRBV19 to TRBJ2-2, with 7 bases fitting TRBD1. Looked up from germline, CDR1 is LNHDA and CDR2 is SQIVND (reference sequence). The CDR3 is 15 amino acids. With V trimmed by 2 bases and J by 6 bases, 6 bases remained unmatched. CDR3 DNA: TGTGCCAGTAGTATAAGGGGGCAGGGGGCCGGGGAGCTGTTTTTT. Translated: CASSIRGQGAGELFF.